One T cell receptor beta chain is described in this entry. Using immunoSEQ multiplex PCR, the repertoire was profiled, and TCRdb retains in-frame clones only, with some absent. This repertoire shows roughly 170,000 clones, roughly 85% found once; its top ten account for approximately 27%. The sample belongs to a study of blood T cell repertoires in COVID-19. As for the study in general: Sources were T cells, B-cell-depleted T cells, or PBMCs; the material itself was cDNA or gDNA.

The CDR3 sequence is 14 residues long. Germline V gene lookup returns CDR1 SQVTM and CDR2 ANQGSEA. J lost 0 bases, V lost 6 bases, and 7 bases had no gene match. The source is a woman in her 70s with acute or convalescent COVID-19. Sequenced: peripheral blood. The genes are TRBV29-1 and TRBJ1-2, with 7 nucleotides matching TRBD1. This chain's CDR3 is CSVYPGGPNYGYTF. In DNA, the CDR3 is TGCAGCGTCTACCCAGGGGGGCCTAACTATGGCTACACCTTC.